One TCR beta chain is described in this entry. As yet, its antigen is unknown. This CDR3 has 12 amino acids. Germline values: CDR1 MGHRA, CDR2 YSYEKL. The ends were cut back, 4 bases at V and 4 bases at J, with 7 bases in the middle. Treatment reported: roughly 20 received Ad26.COV2.S at low or high dose, single or two shots; about 5 received placebo; per-sample allocation not given. It was on day 63 after the first vaccine or placebo injection that samples were taken. This sample was taken from a study of Ad26.COV2.S vaccination and SARS-CoV-2 variants. Study results and caveats: Vaccine recipients showed a spike-specific TCR breadth that was higher than in placebo recipients.

Libraries were prepared by immunoSEQ multiplex PCR; TCRdb keeps only in-frame clonotypes and omits some of them. The sample carries roughly 320,000 clones, around 90% recorded once. Sequences were derived from peripheral blood, sampled in a trial of Ad26.COV2.S vaccine versus placebo. The V gene is TRBV4-1, the J gene TRBJ2-5; TRBD2 is a possible D gene (6 bases). This receptor was obtained from a person aged 18-65 years who received the Ad26.COV2.S COVID-19 vaccine or a placebo. The CDR3 is CASSPGGETQYF. For the CDR3, the DNA is TGCGCCAGCAGCCCCGGGGGAGAGACCCAGTACTTC.